This TCR beta chain is from a study of vaccination and CD4 T cells after COVID-19. Broader study findings: Although the median of SARS-CoV-2-reactive clonotypes rose from about 20 to 38, the change was not significant.

Stated treatment: approximately 9-day PBMC culture with coronavirus spike peptide pools or control peptides (ViraFEST assay). Expanded clonotypes were found by TCR sequencing after peptide-pool stimulation (ViraFEST). About this clonotype itself: Its antigen is unidentified.

The germline V gene encodes CDR1 LNHDA and CDR2 SQIVND (reference sequence). The CDR3 is 14 amino acids. Trimming took 3 bases from V and 6 from J, leaving 14 bases between them. The Oncomine TCR Beta short-read assay sequenced DNA from cultured CD4+ T cells. TCRdb used MiXCR to reprocess the PCR reads, holding one entry per CDR3 protein. The sample yields 15,000 to 20,000 distinct CDR3 sequences, less than 70% seen once. The V call is TRBV19, the J call TRBJ2-5; D remains ambiguous. This TCR was sampled from a human donor who had recovered from COVID-19. Sequencing was carried out using CD4+ T cells from blood, cultured in vitro. CDR3 sequence (DNA): TGTGCCAGTAGTATTGAGCTATTCTACCAGACCCAGTACTTC. Protein sequence: CASSIELFYQTQYF.